The clone carrying this T cell receptor beta chain has at least ten counts. The antigen is not known. This specimen belongs to a study of beta chain features in type 1 diabetes. Study overall: The examined sorted cells totaled around 100 million across samples.

The authors reverse transcribed all of the isolated RNA, so sequencing captured expressed TCRB transcripts. Repertoires were generated with immunoSEQ multiplex PCR, while TCRdb's copy carries only in-frame clones and drops some. The repertoire holds 200,000 to 250,000 clones, approximately 11% seen once, with approximately 1.5% in the top ten. Study-wide results and caveats: Shortening of TCRB CDR3s, moderate but significant, appeared in all four CD4+ subsets of Type 1 diabetes patients. Patients and controls would be equally affected if PCR favored shorter templates. A closer apparent resemblance between naive, central memory and Treg TCRB repertoires was seen in patients than in healthy donors.

The CDR3 length is 14 residues. V dropped 4 bases and J dropped 2 bases, with 10 bases sitting between them. The sequenced sample consisted of central memory CD4+ T cells from blood. The TCR originated in a young man in good health. The chain combines TRBV23-1 with TRBJ2-3; a possible D gene is TRBD1 (5 bases). TRBV23-1 qualifies as an ORF whose function is uncertain. The CDR3 bases are TGCGCCAGCAGTCTTCAGGGATCCACAGATACGCAGTATTTT. This gives the protein CASSLQGSTDTQYF.